These 27 T cell receptor beta chains were sequenced from one sample in a study of early stage breast cancer tumors. The data were produced by immunoSEQ multiplex PCR, yet TCRdb's version contains in-frame clones alone and is incomplete. The sample shows 9,500 to 10,000 clones, around 66% of them seen only once. Sequencing was performed on breast tumor tissue. These receptors originate from a person in their sixties with breast cancer.

The chain carries TRBV6-1 and TRBJ1-5, with D possibly being TRBD1 (5 bases). The CDR3 runs to 14 residues. Trimming cost V 2 bases and J 4 bases, with 9 bases left between them. Germline V gene sequence: CDR1 MNHNS, CDR2 SASEGT. The DNA for the CDR3 is TGTGCCAGCAGTGAATCGTCAGGGAATCAGCCCCAGCATTTT. It yields the protein CASSESSGNQPQHF.

The table lists this clone with a count of one. V gene TRBV5-1 combines with J gene TRBJ2-7; TRBD1 aligns across 7 bases. V dropped 6 bases and J dropped 5; count of bases not matched to a gene: 8. This CDR3 region has 13 residues. CDR1 is SGHRS and CDR2 is YFSETQ in the germline V gene. CDR3 sequence reads: CASTGTDFNEQYF. The CDR3 bases are TGCGCCAGCACTGGGACAGATTTTAACGAGCAGTACTTC.

This clone has more than one count but fewer than ten. The rearrangement links TRBV6-1 to TRBJ1-5; D may be TRBD1 (5 bases). Trimming took 5 bases from V and 4 from J, leaving 12 bases between them. Looked up from germline, CDR1 is MNHNS and CDR2 is SASEGT. This CDR3 contains 14 residues. The CDR3 DNA reads TGTGCCAGCAGTACAGGACAAGAGAATCAGCCCCAGCATTTT. Protein: CASSTGQENQPQHF.

The chain links TRBV28 to TRBJ2-3, with 11 bases fitting TRBD2. Looked up from germline, CDR1 is MDHEN and CDR2 is SYDVKM. This CDR3 comprises 15 residues. V dropped 5 bases and J dropped 0; count of bases not matched to a gene: 1. This CDR3 is CASSRLAGSTDTQYF. CDR3 nucleotides: TGTGCCAGCAGTCGACTAGCGGGGAGCACAGATACGCAGTATTTT.

V usage is TRBV28 and J usage is TRBJ1-2, with D maybe TRBD1 (5 bases). The CDR3 consists of 13 residues. V lost 8 bases and J lost 4, with 14 bases in between. Germline V lookup: CDR1 MDHEN, CDR2 SYDVKM. The CDR3 region has the DNA TGTGCCAGCTGTGACGGGGCCGCCTATGGCTACACCTTC. The encoded protein is CASCDGAAYGYTF.

This clone came up a few times. V and J are TRBV7-6 and TRBJ2-7, with 9 nucleotides matching TRBD1. This CDR3 comprises 15 residues. With V trimmed by 3 bases and J by 5 bases, 8 bases remained unmatched. Germline CDR1 is SGHVS and CDR2 is FNYEAQ. CDR3 in DNA: TGTGCCAGCAGCTTCGGGACAGGGTCTCCCAACGAGCAGTACTTC. It is translated as CASSFGTGSPNEQYF.

This rearrangement joins TRBV11-1 to TRBJ2-7, with D perhaps TRBD2 (6 bases). Germline CDR1 and CDR2: SGHAT and FQDESV (reference sequence). The CDR3 has 15 residues. The V and J ends lost 4 bases and 4 bases respectively, with 17 bases between them. CDR3 bases: TGTGCCAGCAGCTCCCGACTAGGGCCGGTATACGAGCAGTACTTC. This encodes CASSSRLGPVYEQYF.

This chain connects TRBV6-6 to TRBJ1-2; D is unclear. Germline V CDR1 and CDR2: MNHNY, SVGAGI (reference sequence). The CDR3 consists of 13 residues. Trimming cost V 8 bases and J 2 bases, with 12 bases left between them. The CDR3 DNA reads TGTGCCAGCGGGGAAAGTTACAACTATGGCTACACCTTC. As protein: CASGESYNYGYTF.

The rearrangement joins TRBV19 to TRBJ1-2; possibly TRBD1 for D (5 bases). Trimming took 6 bases from V and 0 from J, leaving 17 bases between them. There are 16 residues in the CDR3. Germline V gene lookup returns CDR1 LNHDA and CDR2 SQIVND (reference sequence). The DNA for the CDR3 is TGTGCCAGTAGAGACCCTCGGGACGGCACTAACTATGGCTACACCTTC. It specifies CASRDPRDGTNYGYTF. Together with reference TRBV19 and TRBJ1-2, the CDR3 gives the full variable domain: DGGITQSPKYLFRKEGQNVTLSCEQNLNHDAMYWYRQDPGQGLRLIYYSQIVNDFQKGDIAEGYSVSREKKESFPLTVTSAQKNPTAFYLCASRDPRDGTNYGYTFGSGTRLTVV.

The rearrangement joins TRBV7-6 to TRBJ2-7; 8 bases are a match to TRBD1. The CDR3 spans 14 residues. Trimming at V came to 3 bases and at J to 5 bases, leaving 6 bases not matched to a gene. Germline V lookup: CDR1 SGHVS, CDR2 FNYEAQ. The CDR3 DNA sequence: TGTGCCAGCAGCTTCCGGGACAGGAGCCACGAGCAGTACTTC. Protein sequence: CASSFRDRSHEQYF.

The chain is built from TRBV27 and TRBJ1-1; D may be TRBD1 (6 bases). Germline-derived CDR1 and CDR2 are MNHEY and SMNVEV (reference sequence). The germline V and J ends were trimmed by 5 bases and 0 bases, with 19 bases remaining between them. The CDR3 is made up of 17 amino acids. In DNA form, the CDR3 reads TGTGCCAGCAGTAAAGTTAGGGGGGCAGTAATGAACACTGAAGCTTTCTTT. Encoded protein: CASSKVRGAVMNTEAFF.

V usage is TRBV9 and J usage is TRBJ2-1; 9 bases map to TRBD2. There are 15 residues in the CDR3. Trimming cost V 2 bases and J 7 bases; bases outside gene matches: 7. Germline CDR1 SGDLS, CDR2 YYNGEE. Written as DNA, the CDR3 is TGTGCCAGCAGCGTCTCCGGGACTAGCTCGAATGAGCAGTTCTTC. This gives the protein CASSVSGTSSNEQFF.

The chain combines TRBV5-1 with TRBJ1-1; 9 bases agree with TRBD1. The V gene end was trimmed by 4 bases and the J gene end by 11 bases; junction bases not matched to a gene: 15. The germline CDR1 and CDR2 sequences are SGHRS and YFSETQ. The CDR3 runs 15 residues. CDR3 bases: TGCGCCAGCAGCCTGGGGACAGGGACCCAACCTGGGGCTTTCTTT. Translating it yields CASSLGTGTQPGAFF.

This chain joins TRBV19 and TRBJ1-1; D unclear. The CDR3 consists of 14 residues. The ends were cut back, 10 bases at V and 2 bases at J, with 17 bases in the middle. Germline V lookup: CDR1 LNHDA, CDR2 SQIVND (reference sequence). CDR3 bases: TGTGCCACCACCCCCAGCTTCTACAACACTGAAGCTTTCTTT. This encodes CATTPSFYNTEAFF.

The rearrangement joins TRBV7-9 to TRBJ2-3, with a weak D call TRBD2 (5 bases). CDR3 length: 16 amino acids. In germline, CDR1 is SEHNR, CDR2 FQNEAQ (reference sequence). V shed 5 bases and J shed 2 bases, with 17 bases lying between them. The CDR3 sequence: CASSGDLASTTDTQYF. The CDR3, as DNA: TGTGCCAGCAGCGGCGACCTAGCTTCTACCACAGATACGCAGTATTTT.

This clone is medium-sized (0.01 to 0.1%) in the sample. The chain is built from TRBV28 and TRBJ2-2, with TRBD1 matching 11 bases. This CDR3 spans 15 amino acids. V shed 2 bases, J shed 6 bases, and the junction held 2 bases outside the gene matches. CDR1 is MDHEN and CDR2 is SYDVKM in the germline V gene. For the CDR3, the DNA is TGTGCCAGCAGTTTACCGGGACAGGGGGCCGGGGAGCTGTTTTTT. Encoded protein: CASSLPGQGAGELFF.

The rearrangement links TRBV5-1 to TRBJ1-2, with a weak D call TRBD1 (5 bases). The CDR3 consists of 14 residues. Germline CDR1 and CDR2: SGHRS and YFSETQ. Trimming stripped 4 bases from V and 0 bases from J, with 10 bases between. CDR3 protein: CASSPGTANYGYTF. For the CDR3, the DNA is TGCGCCAGCAGCCCTGGGACGGCTAACTATGGCTACACCTTC.

This chain links TRBV27 with TRBJ1-4; 10 bases line up with TRBD1. Germline V gene data show CDR1 as MNHEY and CDR2 as SMNVEV (reference sequence). The J segment lost 8 bases and the V segment lost 5 bases, leaving 20 bases of the junction unmatched. This CDR3 region has 19 residues. The CDR3, as DNA: TGTGCCAGCAGTCTCCGACAGGGGGCAGTTGGATCCCATGAAGAAAAACTGTTTTTT. Protein sequence: CASSLRQGAVGSHEEKLFF. Together with reference TRBV27 and TRBJ1-4, the CDR3 gives the full variable domain: EAQVTQNPRYLITVTGKKLTVTCSQNMNHEYMSWYRQDPGLGLRQIYYSMNVEVTDKGDVPEGYKVSRKEKRNFPLILESPSPNQTSLYFCASSLRQGAVGSHEEKLFFGSGTQLSVL.

The genes are TRBV7-6 and TRBJ1-3, with unresolved D. The V gene lost 5 bases and the J gene lost 0 bases, with 14 bases spanning the gap. Germline assignment: CDR1 SGHVS and CDR2 FNYEAQ. There are 16 residues in the CDR3. DNA of the CDR3: TGTGCCAGCAGCCCGGACGTGGGGAGCTCTGGAAACACCATATATTTT. It codes for CASSPDVGSSGNTIYF.

A single count supports this clone. The chain uses TRBV12-2 and TRBJ1-2. TRBV12-2 is designated a pseudogene. This CDR3 comprises 18 residues. Here the CDR3 reads CASRLRDNLRSRLYGYTF. The DNA of the CDR3 is TGTGCAAGTCGCTTAAGGGATAATTTGCGTTCCCGACTCTATGGCTACACCTTC.

This chain links TRBV30 with TRBJ1-1, with 8 bases identical to TRBD1. The germline V gene has CDR1 GTSNPN and CDR2 SVGIG (reference sequence). The CDR3 contains 13 residues. Trimming cost V 5 bases and J 5 bases; bases outside gene matches: 7. CDR3 coding DNA: TGTGCCTGGGGACAGGGAATTAGGACTGAAGCTTTCTTT. Its protein is CAWGQGIRTEAFF.

The rearrangement links TRBV28 to TRBJ2-7; D may be TRBD2 (6 bases). CDR3 length equals 13 residues. Per germline, CDR1 MDHEN and CDR2 SYDVKM. V gave up 8 bases and J gave up 2 bases, with 13 bases separating them. CDR3 amino acids: CASGRAGPYEQYF. Here the CDR3 DNA reads TGTGCCAGCGGTAGGGCGGGACCCTACGAGCAGTACTTC.

The chain has TRBV29-1 and TRBJ2-1; D unresolved. The CDR3 is 12 residues long. Germline V gives CDR1 SQVTM, CDR2 ANQGSEA. V lost 0 bases, J lost 8 bases, and 8 bases lay in between. CDR3 nucleotide sequence: TGCAGCGTTGAAGATCTAAGGGATGAGCAGTTCTTC. Translation gives CSVEDLRDEQFF.

This clone was found once. This chain uses TRBV28 with TRBJ1-4; TRBD1 agrees at 7 bases. V gave up 6 bases and J gave up 7 bases; unmatched junction bases: 5. This CDR3 comprises 13 residues. Germline CDR1 and CDR2: MDHEN and SYDVKM. The CDR3 loop is CASRGGAGEKLFF. CDR3 nucleotides: TGTGCCAGCAGAGGGGGCGCGGGTGAAAAACTGTTTTTT.

This chain joins TRBV5-6 and TRBJ1-3; D is unresolved. The germline V gene has CDR1 SGHDT and CDR2 YYEEEE. Between the trimmed V and J ends, which lost 1 base and 0 bases, there was a span of 11 bases. This CDR3 has 16 residues. The CDR3 loop reads CASSLFRTLSGNTIYF. The DNA of the CDR3 is TGTGCCAGCAGCTTGTTCAGGACGCTCTCTGGAAACACCATATATTTT.

This clone rates as large. The chain combines TRBV13 with TRBJ2-3; 8 nucleotides line up with TRBD2. The CDR3 has 14 residues. Germline V CDR1 and CDR2: PRHDT, FYEKMQ (reference sequence). After removal of 8 bases from V and 4 bases from J, the junction contained 8 bases not matched to a gene. The CDR3, as DNA: TGTGCCAGCTACCACCGGGGGGGCGCAGATACGCAGTATTTT. Its protein product is CASYHRGGADTQYF.

The rearrangement joins TRBV5-1 to TRBJ2-1, with 11 nucleotides matching TRBD1. The CDR3 consists of 16 residues. The germline gives CDR1 SGHRS, CDR2 YFSETQ. Trimming cost V 7 bases and J 5 bases; bases outside gene matches: 11. The CDR3 region has the DNA TGCGCCAGCGGGGGGACAGGGGGTCCCATTAACAATGAGCAGTTCTTC. Residues: CASGGTGGPINNEQFF.